The 19 T cell receptor beta chains in this list originate from one sample, sequenced in a study of shared clonotypes between healthy human individuals. Some clones are missing from TCRdb's copy, which holds only in-frame ones; the method was immunoSEQ multiplex PCR. The repertoire has roughly 640,000 clones, around 97% of them found once; the top ten carry around 0.06%. The sequenced sample consisted of naive CD4+ T cells sorted from blood. Described subset: CD45RA+ positively selected. These receptors came from a woman in her 30s in good health.

The chain uses TRBV7-9 and TRBJ2-5; perhaps TRBD1 as D (6 bases). The CDR3 is made up of 14 amino acids. Trimming shortened V by 3 bases and J by 2 bases, and 10 bases separated the two germline ends. CDR1 is SEHNR and CDR2 is FQNEAQ in the germline V gene (reference sequence). CDR3 nucleotides: TGTGCCAGCAGCTTTAAGGACAGACAAGAGACCCAGTACTTC. Encoded protein: CASSFKDRQETQYF.

The rearrangement links TRBV19 to TRBJ1-3, with D perhaps TRBD1 (5 bases). V gave up 10 bases and J gave up 0 bases, with 16 bases separating them. This CDR3 is built from 15 residues. Germline V gene data show CDR1 as LNHDA and CDR2 as SQIVND (reference sequence). The CDR3 coding sequence is TGTGCCATCCCGAGGGGCCTAAACTCTGGAAACACCATATATTTT. It is translated as CAIPRGLNSGNTIYF.

This sequence joins TRBV4-1 and TRBJ2-7; weak D call: TRBD1 (5 bases). The CDR3 spans 15 residues. Germline CDR1 is MGHRA and CDR2 is YSYEKL. V was pared by 1 base and J by 4 bases, with 14 bases between. Here the CDR3 DNA reads TGCGCCAGCAGCCAAGTATTCAGGGTAGGTTACGAGCAGTACTTC. Translated, it gives CASSQVFRVGYEQYF.

The chain recombines TRBV6-5 with TRBJ2-7; no clear D. V lost 2 bases, J lost 2 bases, and 7 bases lay in between. Germline CDR1 is MNHEY and CDR2 is SVGAGI. The CDR3 extends over 13 amino acids. CDR3 in DNA: TGTGCCAGCAGTTACCGGACCGCCTACGAGCAGTACTTC. It specifies CASSYRTAYEQYF.

V usage is TRBV19 and J usage is TRBJ2-7; 7 bases agree with TRBD1. The CDR3 has 14 amino acids. CDR1 and CDR2 (germline): LNHDA, SQIVND (reference sequence). With V trimmed by 5 bases and J by 3 bases, 7 bases remained unmatched. DNA of the CDR3: TGTGCCAGTAGTGTGTCAGGGACAGTCTACGAGCAGTACTTC. Residues: CASSVSGTVYEQYF.

The V call is TRBV7-2, the J call TRBJ2-3; D ambiguous. V was cut by 4 bases and J by 6 bases, with 11 bases left in between. Per the germline V gene, CDR1 is SGHTA and CDR2 is FQGNSA. The CDR3 contains 13 residues. The CDR3 region is CASSSASGDTQYF. The CDR3 DNA reads TGTGCCAGCAGCTCGGCTAGTGGGGATACGCAGTATTTT.

This chain joins TRBV7-9 and TRBJ2-7; 8 bases map to TRBD1. From germline, CDR1 is SEHNR and CDR2 FQNEAQ (reference sequence). The CDR3 contains 14 residues. J gave up 5 bases and V 6 bases, and 9 bases lay outside the gene matches. CDR3 sequence: CASSQDRAGNEQYF. DNA of the CDR3: TGTGCCAGCAGTCAGGACAGGGCAGGAAACGAGCAGTACTTC.

The genes are TRBV28 and TRBJ2-1; possibly TRBD2 for D (6 bases). The CDR3 covers 16 residues. V lost 3 bases to trimming and J lost 2 bases, with 14 bases between them. CDR1 is MDHEN, CDR2 SYDVKM, per germline. This chain's CDR3 is CASSLIGGNTYNEQFF. Here the CDR3 DNA reads TGTGCCAGCAGTTTGATCGGAGGGAACACCTACAATGAGCAGTTCTTC.

This sequence joins TRBV2 and TRBJ2-7, with TRBD1 identical over 8 bases. CDR1 is SNHLY, CDR2 FYNNEI, per germline. V was pared by 3 bases and J by 5 bases, with 15 bases of the junction left unmatched. This CDR3 has 17 amino acids. The CDR3 DNA follows: TGTGCCAGCAGTGACCCTTTCGGGGCAGGGGGCTTCAACGAGCAGTACTTC. This encodes CASSDPFGAGGFNEQYF.

The CDR3 protein is CASSRNRGGGTEAFF. The CDR3 nucleotides are TGTGCCAGCAGCCGAAACAGGGGAGGAGGCACTGAAGCTTTCTTT. The chain has TRBV7-8 and TRBJ1-1; 7 bases map to TRBD1. Per germline, CDR1 SGHVS and CDR2 FQNEAQ. With 5 bases clipped from V and 4 bases from J, the junction kept 10 bases outside the gene matches. The CDR3 sequence is 15 residues long.

The CDR3 DNA is TGCGCCAGCAGCTTGGTCAGGGTTGGGCCCTACGAGCAGTACTTC. The encoded protein is CASSLVRVGPYEQYF. The V call is TRBV5-1, the J call TRBJ2-7; possibly TRBD1 for D (5 bases). The CDR3 sequence is 15 residues long. Germline V CDR1 and CDR2: SGHRS, YFSETQ. Trimming shortened V by 0 bases and J by 2 bases, and 12 bases separated the two germline ends.

The rearrangement uses TRBV6-1 and TRBJ2-7; D is unresolved. Germline V gives CDR1 MNHNS, CDR2 SASEGT. This CDR3 has 13 amino acids. Trimming removed 0 bases at V and 7 bases at J, with 10 bases between. The CDR3 DNA reads as TGTGCCAGCAGTGAAGCCCTACGGTTAGAGCAGTACTTC. It encodes CASSEALRLEQYF.

The gene calls are TRBV2 and TRBJ2-3; the D gene is possibly TRBD2 (6 bases). Germline loops: CDR1 SNHLY, CDR2 FYNNEI. Trimming removed 7 bases from V and 6 bases from J, with 14 bases in between. The CDR3 totals 13 residues. CDR3 in DNA: TGTGCCAGCAACGCGGGACCTCGGGATACGCAGTATTTT. Translation gives CASNAGPRDTQYF.

The chain recombines TRBV7-3 with TRBJ2-7; perhaps TRBD2 as D (5 bases). The germline V and J ends were trimmed by 5 bases and 3 bases, with 11 bases remaining between them. CDR3 length: 13 residues. The germline CDR1 and CDR2 sequences are SGHTA and FQGTGA. The CDR3 sequence: CASSLIEGYEQYF. CDR3 nucleotides: TGTGCCAGCAGCCTCATAGAGGGCTACGAGCAGTACTTC.

Turning to this clone: The sample has other DNA sequences that encode this CDR3 too. The rearrangement links TRBV7-9 to TRBJ2-5; D remains unclear. The V end lost 0 bases, the J end lost 5 bases, and 4 bases lay between the germline ends. Germline CDR1 SEHNR, CDR2 FQNEAQ (reference sequence). The CDR3 contains 12 residues. In nucleotides, the CDR3 is TGTGCCAGCAGCTTAGCGGGGGAGACCCAGTACTTC. This codes for CASSLAGETQYF.

This chain joins TRBV5-1 and TRBJ1-4, with 8 bases aligning to TRBD1. From germline, CDR1 is SGHRS and CDR2 YFSETQ. The CDR3 is 15 residues long. J lost 4 bases, V lost 3 bases, and 5 bases had no gene match. The CDR3 spells CASSSQGAGNEKLFF. The CDR3, as DNA: TGCGCCAGCAGCTCCCAGGGGGCTGGTAATGAAAAACTGTTTTTT.

The chain employs TRBV11-2 and TRBJ2-1; no definite D call. Germline CDR1 SGHAT, CDR2 FQNNGV. The CDR3 loop spans 10 amino acids. The germline V and J ends were trimmed by 8 bases and 4 bases, with 3 bases remaining between them. The CDR3 DNA sequence: TGTGCCAGCGGATACAATGAGCAGTTCTTC. This translates into CASGYNEQFF.

The V and J genes are TRBV21-1 and TRBJ2-7; the D call of TRBD1 is as the table states it, not checked on the DNA. TRBV21-1 is a recognized pseudogene. The CDR3 loop spans 17 amino acids. The CDR3 region has the DNA TGTGCCAGCAGCAAATCGAGACAGGCCCACTTTCCCCTTGAGCAGTACTTC. This translates into CASSKSRQAHFPLEQYF.

The chain is built from TRBV28 and TRBJ2-3, with D maybe TRBD2 (6 bases). With 3 bases removed from V and 5 bases from J, the gap between germline ends came to 15 bases. This CDR3 has 15 amino acids. The germline V gene has CDR1 MDHEN and CDR2 SYDVKM. This CDR3 is CASSFFREIGDTQYF. CDR3 sequence (DNA): TGTGCCAGCAGTTTTTTCCGGGAGATAGGAGATACGCAGTATTTT.